The rows below give T cell receptor beta chains drawn from one sample of a study of T cells in Graves' hyperthyroidism and ophthalmopathy. TCRdb redid the calling of the multiplex PCR reads with MiXCR, one entry per CDR3 protein. The table records 500,000 to 550,000 distinct CDR3 sequences, just under 20% of them present only once. The sample consisted of blood. The receptors were sampled from a man aged 40-49 years with Graves' ophthalmopathy. The CDR3 runs from the conserved cysteine through the conserved F or W. A D gene is named only where the DNA matches it firmly. Size is omitted from some rows. Given values are once, few, many or a class for expanded clones.

v_call: TRBV10-3
j_call: TRBJ2-5
d_call: TRBD2
clone_size: -
cdr3_nt: TGTGCCATCGCCGGGGGGGGCCAAGAGACCCAGTACTTC
cdr3_aa: CAIAGGGQETQYF

v_call: TRBV7-9
j_call: TRBJ1-4
d_call: -
clone_size: many
cdr3_nt: TGTGCCAGCAGCTTCGGAGGGCCACTGTTTTTT
cdr3_aa: CASSFGGPLFF

v_call: TRBV7-9
j_call: TRBJ1-1
d_call: -
clone_size: few
cdr3_nt: TGTGCCGGCCGGAGGGGCACTGAAGCTTTCTTT
cdr3_aa: CAGRRGTEAFF

v_call: TRBV19
j_call: TRBJ2-3
d_call: TRBD1
clone_size: -
cdr3_nt: TGTGCCAGTAGTAACAGGGGGTCGCCAGATACGCAGTATTTT
cdr3_aa: CASSNRGSPDTQYF

v_call: TRBV7-3
j_call: TRBJ2-2
d_call: -
clone_size: few
cdr3_nt: TGTGCCAGCAACCTTCACTCGTGGAGGGTTGAGACCGGGGAGCTGTTTTTT
cdr3_aa: CASNLHSWRVETGELFF

v_call: TRBV2
j_call: TRBJ2-7
d_call: -
clone_size: many
cdr3_nt: TGTGCCAGCAGTGGGCAGATCGAGCAGTACTTC
cdr3_aa: CASSGQIEQYF

v_call: TRBV12-3/TRBV12-4
j_call: TRBJ2-1
d_call: -
clone_size: -
cdr3_nt: TGTGCCAGCAGTTTTGGCGGGGCGGCCTACAATGAGCAGTTCTTC
cdr3_aa: CASSFGGAAYNEQFF

v_call: TRBV7-9
j_call: TRBJ2-3
d_call: -
clone_size: many
cdr3_nt: TGTGCCAGCAGCTTGGCTATCGGGATAGATACGCAGTATTTT
cdr3_aa: CASSLAIGIDTQYF

v_call: TRBV29-1
j_call: TRBJ2-7
d_call: -
clone_size: many
cdr3_nt: TGCAGCGTTGCCTGGACAGCCGTTCCCTACGAGCAGTACTTC
cdr3_aa: CSVAWTAVPYEQYF

v_call: TRBV7-9
j_call: TRBJ1-2
d_call: TRBD1
clone_size: many
cdr3_nt: TGCGCCAGCAGCTTGGGGACAGGCCCCTATGGCTACACCTTC
cdr3_aa: CASSLGTGPYGYTF

v_call: TRBV5-4
j_call: TRBJ2-7
d_call: TRBD2
clone_size: -
cdr3_nt: TGTGCCAGCAGCTCGCCGGGGGGAGCGTCCTACGAGCAGTACTTC
cdr3_aa: CASSSPGGASYEQYF

v_call: TRBV11-2
j_call: TRBJ2-2
d_call: -
clone_size: -
cdr3_nt: TGTGCCAGCAGCCTAACCGACACCGTGGAGCTGTTTTTT
cdr3_aa: CASSLTDTVELFF

v_call: TRBV19
j_call: TRBJ2-3
d_call: TRBD1
clone_size: few
cdr3_nt: TGTGCCAGTAGTGAGACAGGGGGCCCAGATACGCAGTATTTT
cdr3_aa: CASSETGGPDTQYF

v_call: TRBV5-5
j_call: TRBJ2-1
d_call: -
clone_size: few
cdr3_nt: TGTGCCAGCAGCTTCTGGGACACCACCTACAATGAGCAGTTCTTC
cdr3_aa: CASSFWDTTYNEQFF

v_call: TRBV4-1
j_call: TRBJ1-1
d_call: -
clone_size: -
cdr3_nt: TGCGCCAGCAGCCACGAACAGGGATTGAACACTGAAGCTTTCTTT
cdr3_aa: CASSHEQGLNTEAFF

v_call: TRBV27
j_call: TRBJ2-5
d_call: -
clone_size: few
cdr3_nt: TGTGCCAGCAGTTCGGGGTGGGACTTGGGAGAGACCCAGTACTTC
cdr3_aa: CASSSGWDLGETQYF

v_call: TRBV29-1
j_call: TRBJ2-1
d_call: TRBD2
clone_size: -
cdr3_nt: TGCAGCGTAGCCGGGACTAGCGGGAAAACTGAGCAGTTCTTC
cdr3_aa: CSVAGTSGKTEQFF

v_call: TRBV20-1
j_call: TRBJ2-2
d_call: -
clone_size: many
cdr3_nt: TGCAGTGCGAGGGCCCCTTTGGGGGAGCTGTTTTTT
cdr3_aa: CSARAPLGELFF

v_call: TRBV4-3
j_call: TRBJ1-2
d_call: -
clone_size: -
cdr3_nt: TGCGCCAGCAGCCAAGACATAATAGGGTCGCCTATGGGCTACACCTTC
cdr3_aa: CASSQDIIGSPMGYTF

v_call: TRBV11-2
j_call: TRBJ1-1
d_call: -
clone_size: many
cdr3_nt: TGTGCCAGCAGCTTAAGCGGGCACTACACTGAAGCTTTCTTT
cdr3_aa: CASSLSGHYTEAFF

v_call: TRBV5-1
j_call: TRBJ2-5
d_call: -
clone_size: few
cdr3_nt: TGCGCCAGCAGCTTAGGTTTTAGGGGAGAGACCCAGTACTTC
cdr3_aa: CASSLGFRGETQYF

v_call: TRBV6-5
j_call: TRBJ1-6
d_call: -
clone_size: -
cdr3_nt: TGTGCCAGCAGTTACGGTTGGTCTTATAATTCACCCCTCCACTTT
cdr3_aa: CASSYGWSYNSPLHF

v_call: TRBV7-9
j_call: TRBJ1-1
d_call: -
clone_size: -
cdr3_nt: TGTGCCAGCAGGACCCTCAGGGGTTTGAACACTGAAGCTTTCTTT
cdr3_aa: CASRTLRGLNTEAFF

v_call: TRBV6-2/TRBV6-3
j_call: TRBJ2-7
d_call: TRBD2
clone_size: many
cdr3_nt: TGTGCCAGCAGTCACGCCGCAGCGGGAGAGGGAGAGCAGTACTTC
cdr3_aa: CASSHAAAGEGEQYF

v_call: TRBV2
j_call: TRBJ2-1
d_call: TRBD2
clone_size: -
cdr3_nt: TGTGCCAGTACTAGCGGGCCGGGGGGATGGTTCTTC
cdr3_aa: CASTSGPGGWFF

v_call: TRBV18
j_call: TRBJ2-1
d_call: TRBD2
clone_size: -
cdr3_nt: TGTGCCAGCTTGACTAGCGGGGGGGCCAGTGAGCAGTTCTTC
cdr3_aa: CASLTSGGASEQFF

v_call: TRBV6-1
j_call: TRBJ2-2
d_call: TRBD2
clone_size: -
cdr3_nt: TGTGCCAGCACTCCTTTGGGACTAGCATATTCGAACACCGGGGAGCTGTTTTTT
cdr3_aa: CASTPLGLAYSNTGELFF

v_call: TRBV6-1
j_call: TRBJ1-2
d_call: -
clone_size: -
cdr3_nt: TGTGCCAGCAGCAATCCTGGGTATGGCTACACCTTC
cdr3_aa: CASSNPGYGYTF

v_call: TRBV29-1
j_call: TRBJ2-3
d_call: -
clone_size: -
cdr3_nt: TGCAGCGGGGAACGCAACACAGATACGCAGTATTTT
cdr3_aa: CSGERNTDTQYF

v_call: TRBV3-1
j_call: TRBJ1-6
d_call: TRBD1
clone_size: few
cdr3_nt: TGTGCCAGCAGCCAGGGGACAGGGAAAAATTCACCCCTCCACTTT
cdr3_aa: CASSQGTGKNSPLHF